This TCR beta chain was sequenced during a study of cytomegalovirus exposure and HLA in healthy donors. Points from the study as a whole: HLA alleles showed associations with some 15,000 TCR beta sequences in a later analysis, at a 0.05 false discovery rate.

PCR used 60 Vbeta primers and 13 Jbeta primers. The protocol was immunoSEQ multiplex PCR, while the TCRdb copy is restricted to in-frame clones and leaves out a portion. The repertoire holds over 75,000 clones, with roughly 67% as singletons. This clone has more than one count but fewer than ten. The antigen remains undetermined. V trimming: 4 bases; J trimming: 2 bases; junction bases outside the gene matches: 8. This CDR3 is 16 amino acids long. From germline, CDR1 is SEHNR and CDR2 FQNEAQ (reference sequence). This sequence joins TRBV7-9 and TRBJ1-5; TRBD1 matches at 7 bases. The sequencing sample was made of PBMCs. The clonotype comes from a human donor in good health. CDR3 sequence reads: CASSYTSTGGNQPQHF. CDR3 coding DNA: TGTGCCAGCAGCTACACCTCTACAGGGGGCAATCAGCCCCAGCATTTT.